A single sample gave rise to the 5 T cell receptor beta chains below, sequenced in a study of high-grade serous ovarian cancer treatment subgroups (dated by TCRdb to about 2021). Tumor samples were obtained before definitive surgery or chemotherapy. Library prep was done by the immunoSEQ multiplex PCR assay. The source is immuneACCESS, and TCRdb retained only in-frame sequences with V and J called. Part of the clones is not carried over; for the studies checked, unresolved V genes explain less than half of this, and the remainder is unexplained. This sample has thousands of clones in its table, and around 82% of those were observed once. The ten largest clones add up to around 4.7% of the sample. Sequenced sample: tumor tissue. The receptors originated from a human donor with high-grade serous ovarian cancer.

This clone showed up just once. The chain has TRBV5-4 and TRBJ1-2; a weak D match, TRBD1 (5 bases). Germline V gene lookup returns CDR1 SGHNT and CDR2 YYREEE (reference sequence). This CDR3 is 16 amino acids long. The CDR3 nucleotides read TGTGCGACCGGTAATGGCCCTTCCCTTTCGGAGGGGGGCTACACCTTC. Its protein is CATGNGPSLSEGGYTF. The variable domain in full, completed from reference TRBV5-4 and TRBJ1-2, reads ETGVTQSPTHLIKTRGQQVTLRCSSQSGHNTVSWYQQALGQGPQFIFQYYREEENGRGNFPPRFSGLQFPNYSSELNVNALELDDSALYLCATGNGPSLSEGGYTFGSGTRLTVV.

The V call is TRBV9, the J call TRBJ2-3; D is ambiguous. The CDR3 is 15 residues long. Germline loops: CDR1 SGDLS, CDR2 YYNGEE. Trimming removed 0 bases from V and 1 base from J, with 9 bases in between. CDR3 nucleotides: TGTGCCAGCAGCGTAGTCGGGTCCGGCACAGATACGCAGTATTTT. Translation: CASSVVGSGTDTQYF.

The CDR3 DNA sequence: TGTGCCAGACTCCTGGGCCATCGGCCTAGCGGGGGGTTAAAGAATGAGCAGTTCTTC. It translates to CARLLGHRPSGGLKNEQFF. The chain recombines TRBV9 with TRBJ2-1; 11 bases line up with TRBD2. Germline V gene sequence: CDR1 SGDLS, CDR2 YYNGEE. This CDR3 contains 19 residues. Trimming removed 8 bases from V and 7 bases from J; junction bases left unmatched: 23. The full variable domain, with the rest looked up from reference TRBV9 and TRBJ2-1, is DSGVTQTPKHLITATGQRVTLRCSPRSGDLSVYWYQQSLDQGLQFLIQYYNGEERAKGNILERFSAQQFPDLHSELNLSSLELGDSALYFCARLLGHRPSGGLKNEQFFGPGTRLTVL.

This clone was seen once. The chain couples TRBV6-1 to TRBJ2-1; 10 nucleotides match TRBD2. The V and J ends lost 8 bases and 4 bases, in that order; junction bases with no gene match: 5. Germline V CDR1 and CDR2: MNHNS, SASEGT. The CDR3 sequence is 14 residues long. The DNA for the CDR3 is TGTGCCAGCGAGGGGACTAGCGTGTACAATGAGCAGTTCTTC. Translated, it gives CASEGTSVYNEQFF.

This chain joins TRBV13 and TRBJ1-2; no clear D. The CDR3 has 14 residues. In germline, CDR1 is PRHDT, CDR2 FYEKMQ (reference sequence). Deletions cut 0 bases from V and 4 bases from J, with 9 bases between. For the CDR3, the DNA is TGTGCCAGCAGCTTAGGGACTGGTGGCTATGGCTACACCTTC. This sequence encodes CASSLGTGGYGYTF.